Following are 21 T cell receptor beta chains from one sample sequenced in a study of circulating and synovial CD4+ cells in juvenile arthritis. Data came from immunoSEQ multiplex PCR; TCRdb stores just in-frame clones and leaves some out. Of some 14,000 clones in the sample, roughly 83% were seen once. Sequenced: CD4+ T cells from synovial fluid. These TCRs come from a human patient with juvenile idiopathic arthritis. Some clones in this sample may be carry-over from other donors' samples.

The CDR3 nucleotides read TGTGCCACCTCAGCCGGGACATCAAATCAGCCCCAGCATTTT. Protein: CATSAGTSNQPQHF. The chain has TRBV10-3 and TRBJ1-5; D possibly corresponds to TRBD1 (6 bases). Germline CDR1 and CDR2: ENHRY and SYGVKD. Trimming pared 10 bases from V and 4 bases from J, leaving 17 bases between. The CDR3 sequence is 14 residues long.

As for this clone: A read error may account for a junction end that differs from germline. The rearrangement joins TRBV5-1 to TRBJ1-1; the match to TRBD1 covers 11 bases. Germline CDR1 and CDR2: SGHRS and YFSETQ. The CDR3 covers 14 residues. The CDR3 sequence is CASSPDRGLVEAFF. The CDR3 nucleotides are TGTGCCAGCAGCCCGGACAGGGGGCTGGTTGAAGCTTTCTTT. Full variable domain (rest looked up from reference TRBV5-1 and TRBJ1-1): KAGVTQTPRYLIKTRGQQVTLSCSPISGHRSVSWYQQTPGQGLQFLFEYFSETQRNKGNFPGRFSGRQFSNSRSEMNVSTLELGDSALYLCASSPDRGLVEAFFGQGTRLTVV.

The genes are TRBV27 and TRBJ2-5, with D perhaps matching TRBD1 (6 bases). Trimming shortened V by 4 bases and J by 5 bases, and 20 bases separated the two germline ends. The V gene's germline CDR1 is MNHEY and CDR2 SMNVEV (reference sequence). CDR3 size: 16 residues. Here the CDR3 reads CASSSPPTGFGETQYF. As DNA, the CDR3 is TGTGCCAGCAGTTCTCCACCCACAGGGTTCGGGGAGACCCAGTACTTC.

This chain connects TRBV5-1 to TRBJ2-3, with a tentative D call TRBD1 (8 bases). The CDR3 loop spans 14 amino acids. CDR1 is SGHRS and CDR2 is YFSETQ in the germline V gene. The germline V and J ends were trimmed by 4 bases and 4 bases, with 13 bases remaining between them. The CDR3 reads CASSPQGGADTQYF. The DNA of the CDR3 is TGCGCCAGCAGCCCACAGGGGGGGGCAGATACGCAGTATTTT.

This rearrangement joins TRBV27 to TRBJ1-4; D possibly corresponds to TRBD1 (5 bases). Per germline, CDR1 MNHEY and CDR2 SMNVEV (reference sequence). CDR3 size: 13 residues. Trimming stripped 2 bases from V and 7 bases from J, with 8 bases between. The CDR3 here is CASSLVQGEKLFF. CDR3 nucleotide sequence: TGTGCCAGCAGTTTAGTTCAGGGTGAAAAACTGTTTTTT.

CDR3 nucleotides: TGTGCCAGCAGCCCCCCGGGACAGAGCTATGGCTACACCTTC. This translates into CASSPPGQSYGYTF. The gene calls are TRBV7-2 and TRBJ1-2, with TRBD1 matching 7 bases. Losses at the gene ends were 5 bases for V and 4 bases for J; bases not matched to a gene: 7. The CDR3 covers 14 residues. CDR1 and CDR2 from the germline V gene are SGHTA and FQGNSA. The whole variable domain, remainder taken from reference TRBV7-2 and TRBJ1-2, is GAGVSQSPSNKVTEKGKDVELRCDPISGHTALYWYRQSLGQGLEFLIYFQGNSAPDKSGLPSDRFSAERTGGSVSTLTIQRTQQEDSAVYLCASSPPGQSYGYTFGSGTRLTVV.

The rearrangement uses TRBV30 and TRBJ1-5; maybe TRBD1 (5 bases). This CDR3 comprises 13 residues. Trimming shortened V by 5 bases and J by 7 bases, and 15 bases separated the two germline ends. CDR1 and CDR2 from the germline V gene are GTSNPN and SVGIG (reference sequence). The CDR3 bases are TGTGCCTGGGAATCCAGGGATAGACAGCCCCAGCATTTT. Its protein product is CAWESRDRQPQHF. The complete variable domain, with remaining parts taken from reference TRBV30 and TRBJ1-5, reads SQTIHQWPATLVQPVGSPLSLECTVEGTSNPNLYWYRQAAGRGLQLLFYSVGIGQISSEVPQNLSASRPQDRQFILSSKKLLLSDSGFYLCAWESRDRQPQHFGDGTRLSIL.

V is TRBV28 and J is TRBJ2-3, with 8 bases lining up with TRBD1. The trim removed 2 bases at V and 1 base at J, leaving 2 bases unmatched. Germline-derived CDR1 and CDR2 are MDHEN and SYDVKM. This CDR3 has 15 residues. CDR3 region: CASSLGGQGTDTQYF. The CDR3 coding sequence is TGTGCCAGCAGTTTAGGGGGACAGGGCACAGATACGCAGTATTTT.

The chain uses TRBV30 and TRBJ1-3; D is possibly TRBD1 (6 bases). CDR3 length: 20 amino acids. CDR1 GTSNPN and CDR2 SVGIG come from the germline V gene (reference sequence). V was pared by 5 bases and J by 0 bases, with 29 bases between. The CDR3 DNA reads TGTGCCTGGCCGGGACATTCGGAGCGTCAGACTACAGACTCTGGAAACACCATATATTTT. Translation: CAWPGHSERQTTDSGNTIYF. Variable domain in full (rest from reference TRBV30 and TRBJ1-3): SQTIHQWPATLVQPVGSPLSLECTVEGTSNPNLYWYRQAAGRGLQLLFYSVGIGQISSEVPQNLSASRPQDRQFILSSKKLLLSDSGFYLCAWPGHSERQTTDSGNTIYFGEGSWLTVV.

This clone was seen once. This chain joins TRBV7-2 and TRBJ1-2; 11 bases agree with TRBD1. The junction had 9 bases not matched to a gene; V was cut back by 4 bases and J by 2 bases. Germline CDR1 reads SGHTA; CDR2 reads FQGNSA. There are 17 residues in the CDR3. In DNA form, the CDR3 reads TGTGCCAGCAGCTCGAGCTGGGACAGGGGGAGGAACTATGGCTACACCTTC. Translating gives CASSSSWDRGRNYGYTF.

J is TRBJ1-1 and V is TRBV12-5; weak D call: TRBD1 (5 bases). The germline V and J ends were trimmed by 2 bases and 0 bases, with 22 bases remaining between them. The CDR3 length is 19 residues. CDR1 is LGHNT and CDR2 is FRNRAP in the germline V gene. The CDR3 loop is CASGLSARGLRPMNTEAFF. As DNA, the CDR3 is TGTGCTAGTGGTTTGTCGGCTCGGGGACTGAGGCCAATGAACACTGAAGCTTTCTTT.

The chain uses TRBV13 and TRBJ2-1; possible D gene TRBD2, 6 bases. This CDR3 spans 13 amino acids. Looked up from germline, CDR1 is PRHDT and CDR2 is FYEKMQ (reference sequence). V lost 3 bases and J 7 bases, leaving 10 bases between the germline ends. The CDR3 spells CASSFEEGNEQFF. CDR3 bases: TGTGCCAGCAGCTTTGAGGAGGGAAATGAGCAGTTCTTC.

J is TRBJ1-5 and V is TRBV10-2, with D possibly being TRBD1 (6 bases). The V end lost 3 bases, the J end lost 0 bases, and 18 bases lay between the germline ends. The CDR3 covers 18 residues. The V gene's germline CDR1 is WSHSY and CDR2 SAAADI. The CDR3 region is CASSDRSSWTASNQPQHF. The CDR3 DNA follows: TGCGCCAGCAGTGACAGGTCAAGTTGGACAGCTAGCAATCAGCCCCAGCATTTT.

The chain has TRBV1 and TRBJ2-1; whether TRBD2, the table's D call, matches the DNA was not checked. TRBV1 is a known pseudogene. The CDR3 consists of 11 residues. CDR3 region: CTSGAYNEQFF. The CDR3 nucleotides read TGCACCAGTGGAGCCTACAATGAGCAGTTCTTC.

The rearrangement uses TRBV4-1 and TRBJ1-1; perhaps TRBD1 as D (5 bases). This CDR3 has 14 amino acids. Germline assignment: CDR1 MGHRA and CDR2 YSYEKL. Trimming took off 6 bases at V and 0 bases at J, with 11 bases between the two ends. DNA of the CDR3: TGCGCCAGCAGACAGACAGTGATGAACACTGAAGCTTTCTTT. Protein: CASRQTVMNTEAFF.

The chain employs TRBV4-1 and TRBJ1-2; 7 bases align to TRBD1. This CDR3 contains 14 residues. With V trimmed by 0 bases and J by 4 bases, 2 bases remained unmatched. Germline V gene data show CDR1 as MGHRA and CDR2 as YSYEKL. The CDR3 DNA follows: TGCGCCAGCAGCCAAGACAGGGGGTTCTATGGCTACACCTTC. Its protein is CASSQDRGFYGYTF.

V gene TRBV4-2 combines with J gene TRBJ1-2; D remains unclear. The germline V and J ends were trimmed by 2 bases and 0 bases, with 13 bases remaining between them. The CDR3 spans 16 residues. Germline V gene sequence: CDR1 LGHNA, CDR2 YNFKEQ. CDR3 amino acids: CASSQSFGRSNYGYTF. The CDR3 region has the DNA TGTGCCAGCAGCCAAAGTTTTGGCAGGTCTAACTATGGCTACACCTTC.

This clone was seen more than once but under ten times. CDR3 sequence reads: CASSPPPGYYNEQFF. Here the CDR3 DNA reads TGTGCCAGCTCACCACCCCCCGGGTACTACAATGAGCAGTTCTTC. The V call is TRBV18, the J call TRBJ2-1; D remains ambiguous. V was clipped by 0 bases and J by 3 bases, with 9 bases between them. The CDR3 is 15 amino acids. The germline V gene has CDR1 KGHSH and CDR2 LQKENI.

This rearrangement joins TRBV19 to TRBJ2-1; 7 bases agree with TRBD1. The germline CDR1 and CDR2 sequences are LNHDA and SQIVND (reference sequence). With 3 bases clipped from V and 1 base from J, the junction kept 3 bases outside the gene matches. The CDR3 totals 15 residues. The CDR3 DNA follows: TGTGCCAGTAGTATCCAACAGGGGTCCTACAATGAGCAGTTCTTC. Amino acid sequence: CASSIQQGSYNEQFF.

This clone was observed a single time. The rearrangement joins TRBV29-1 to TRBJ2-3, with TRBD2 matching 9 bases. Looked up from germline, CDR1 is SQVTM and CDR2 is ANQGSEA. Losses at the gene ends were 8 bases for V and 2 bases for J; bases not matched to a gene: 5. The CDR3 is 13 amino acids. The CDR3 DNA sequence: TGCAGCATCAGCGGGGGGATCACAGATACGCAGTATTTT. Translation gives CSISGGITDTQYF.

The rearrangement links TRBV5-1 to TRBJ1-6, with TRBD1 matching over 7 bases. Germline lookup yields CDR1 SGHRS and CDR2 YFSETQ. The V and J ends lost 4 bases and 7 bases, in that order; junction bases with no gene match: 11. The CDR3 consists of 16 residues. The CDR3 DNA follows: TGCGCCAGCAGCACCCGGACAGGTCCTCTAAATTCACCCCTCCACTTT. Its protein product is CASSTRTGPLNSPLHF.